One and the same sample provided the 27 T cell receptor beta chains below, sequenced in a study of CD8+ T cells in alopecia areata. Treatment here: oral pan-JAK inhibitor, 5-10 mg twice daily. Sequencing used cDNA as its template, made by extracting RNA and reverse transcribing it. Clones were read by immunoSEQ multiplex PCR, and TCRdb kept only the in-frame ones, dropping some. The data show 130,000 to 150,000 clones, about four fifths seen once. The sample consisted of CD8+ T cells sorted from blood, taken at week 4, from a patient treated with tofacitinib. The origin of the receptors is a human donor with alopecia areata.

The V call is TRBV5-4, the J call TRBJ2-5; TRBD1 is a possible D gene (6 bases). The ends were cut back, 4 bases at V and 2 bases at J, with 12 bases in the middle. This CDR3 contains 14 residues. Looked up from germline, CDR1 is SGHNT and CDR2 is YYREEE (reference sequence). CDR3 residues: CASSRWTDQETQYF. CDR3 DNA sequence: TGTGCCAGCAGCCGGTGGACAGATCAAGAGACCCAGTACTTC.

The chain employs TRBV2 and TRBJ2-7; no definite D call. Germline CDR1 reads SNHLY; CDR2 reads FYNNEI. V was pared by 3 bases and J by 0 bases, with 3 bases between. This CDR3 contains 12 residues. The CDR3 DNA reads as TGTGCCAGCAGTGACACCTCCTACGAGCAGTACTTC. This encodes CASSDTSYEQYF. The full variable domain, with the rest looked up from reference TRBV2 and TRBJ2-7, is EPEVTQTPSHQVTQMGQEVILRCVPISNHLYFYWYRQILGQKVEFLVSFYNNEISEKSEIFDDQFSVERPDGSNFTLKIRSTKLEDSAMYFCASSDTSYEQYFGPGTRLTVT.

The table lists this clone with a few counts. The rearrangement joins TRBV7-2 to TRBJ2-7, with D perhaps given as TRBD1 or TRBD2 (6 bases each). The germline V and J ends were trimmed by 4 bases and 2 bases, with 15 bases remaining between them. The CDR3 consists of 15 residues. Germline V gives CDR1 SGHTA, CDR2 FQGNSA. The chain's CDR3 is CASSSIQGLAYEQYF. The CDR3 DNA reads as TGTGCCAGCAGCTCAATACAGGGACTTGCCTACGAGCAGTACTTC. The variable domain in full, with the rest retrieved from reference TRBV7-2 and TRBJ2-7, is GAGVSQSPSNKVTEKGKDVELRCDPISGHTALYWYRQSLGQGLEFLIYFQGNSAPDKSGLPSDRFSAERTGGSVSTLTIQRTQQEDSAVYLCASSSIQGLAYEQYFGPGTRLTVT.

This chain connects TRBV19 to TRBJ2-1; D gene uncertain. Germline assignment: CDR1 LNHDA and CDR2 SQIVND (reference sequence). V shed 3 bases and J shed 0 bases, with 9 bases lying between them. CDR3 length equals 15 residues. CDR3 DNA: TGTGCCAGTAGTATTGGGCAGAGCTCCTACAATGAGCAGTTCTTC. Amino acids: CASSIGQSSYNEQFF.

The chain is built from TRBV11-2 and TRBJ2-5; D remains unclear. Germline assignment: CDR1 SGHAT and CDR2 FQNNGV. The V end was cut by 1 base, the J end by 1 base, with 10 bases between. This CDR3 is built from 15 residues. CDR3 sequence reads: CASSLGWRSQETQYF. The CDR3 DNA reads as TGTGCCAGCAGCTTAGGTTGGCGGAGCCAAGAGACCCAGTACTTC.

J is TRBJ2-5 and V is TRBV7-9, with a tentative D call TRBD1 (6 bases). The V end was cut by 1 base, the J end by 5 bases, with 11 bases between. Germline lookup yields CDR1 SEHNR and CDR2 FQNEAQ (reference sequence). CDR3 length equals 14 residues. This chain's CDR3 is CASSLEGVGETQYF. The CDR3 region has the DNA TGTGCCAGCAGCTTAGAGGGGGTAGGGGAGACCCAGTACTTC.

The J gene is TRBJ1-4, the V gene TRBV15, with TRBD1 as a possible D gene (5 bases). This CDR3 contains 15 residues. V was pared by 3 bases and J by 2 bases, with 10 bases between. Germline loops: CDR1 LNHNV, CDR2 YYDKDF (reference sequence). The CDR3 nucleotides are TGTGCCACCAGCAGCGGTCGGGGGACTAATGAAAAACTGTTTTTT. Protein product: CATSSGRGTNEKLFF.

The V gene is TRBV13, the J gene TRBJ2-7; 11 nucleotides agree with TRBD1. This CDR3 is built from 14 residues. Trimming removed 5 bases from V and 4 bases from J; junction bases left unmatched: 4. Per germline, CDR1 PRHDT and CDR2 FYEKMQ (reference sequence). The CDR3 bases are TGTGCCAGCAGCCCACGGGACAGGGGGTACGAGCAGTACTTC. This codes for CASSPRDRGYEQYF.

CDR3 sequence reads: CASSWETYNEQFF. The CDR3, as DNA: TGTGCCAGCAGCTGGGAGACCTACAATGAGCAGTTCTTC. V is TRBV5-6 and J is TRBJ2-1; possibly TRBD2 for D (5 bases). Germline lookup yields CDR1 SGHDT and CDR2 YYEEEE. V lost 3 bases and J 2 bases, leaving 6 bases between the germline ends. The CDR3 consists of 13 residues.

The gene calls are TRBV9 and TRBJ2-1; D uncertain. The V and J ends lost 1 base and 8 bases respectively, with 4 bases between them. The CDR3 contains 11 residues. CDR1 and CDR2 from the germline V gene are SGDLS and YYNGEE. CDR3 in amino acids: CASSVLDEQFF. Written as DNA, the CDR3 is TGTGCCAGCAGCGTATTGGATGAGCAGTTCTTC.

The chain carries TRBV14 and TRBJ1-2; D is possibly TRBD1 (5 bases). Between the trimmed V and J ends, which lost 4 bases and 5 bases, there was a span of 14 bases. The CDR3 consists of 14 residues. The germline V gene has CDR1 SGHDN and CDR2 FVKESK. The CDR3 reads CASSLGLRMYGYTF. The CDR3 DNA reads TGTGCCAGCAGCCTGGGACTTAGGATGTATGGCTACACCTTC.

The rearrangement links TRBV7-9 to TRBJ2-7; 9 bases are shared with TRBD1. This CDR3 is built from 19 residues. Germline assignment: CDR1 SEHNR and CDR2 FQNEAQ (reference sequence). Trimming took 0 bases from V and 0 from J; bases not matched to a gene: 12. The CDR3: CASSLAGALRDRASYEQYF. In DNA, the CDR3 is TGTGCCAGCAGCTTAGCGGGGGCCCTGCGGGACAGGGCCTCCTACGAGCAGTACTTC.

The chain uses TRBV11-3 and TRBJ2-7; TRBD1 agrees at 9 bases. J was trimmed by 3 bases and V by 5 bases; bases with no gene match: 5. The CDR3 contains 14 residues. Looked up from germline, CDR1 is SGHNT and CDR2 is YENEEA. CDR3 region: CASSIWTGVYEQYF. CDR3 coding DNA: TGTGCCAGCAGCATCTGGACAGGGGTCTACGAGCAGTACTTC.

This CDR3 reads CASSQDLLAGLSSYNEQFF. The CDR3 DNA reads as TGCGCCAGCAGCCAAGACCTACTAGCGGGGCTGAGCTCCTACAATGAGCAGTTCTTC. The rearrangement links TRBV4-3 to TRBJ2-1; TRBD2 matches at 10 bases. The length of the CDR3 is 19 residues. V lost 0 bases, J lost 0 bases, and 8 bases stayed unmatched. Germline CDR1 and CDR2: LGHNA and YSLEER.

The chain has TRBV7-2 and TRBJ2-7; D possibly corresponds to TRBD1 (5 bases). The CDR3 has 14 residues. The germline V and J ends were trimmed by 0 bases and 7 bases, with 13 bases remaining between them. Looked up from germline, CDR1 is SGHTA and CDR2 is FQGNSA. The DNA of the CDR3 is TGTGCCAGCAGCTTAGCGTTCCAGGGCGGTGAGCAGTACTTC. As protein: CASSLAFQGGEQYF.

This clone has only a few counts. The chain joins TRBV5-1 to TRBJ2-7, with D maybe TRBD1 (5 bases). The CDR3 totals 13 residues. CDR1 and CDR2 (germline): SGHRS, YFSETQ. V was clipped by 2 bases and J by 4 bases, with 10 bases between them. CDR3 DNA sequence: TGCGCCAGCAGCTTTGACAGTCCATACGAGCAGTACTTC. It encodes CASSFDSPYEQYF. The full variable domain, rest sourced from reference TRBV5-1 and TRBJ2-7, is KAGVTQTPRYLIKTRGQQVTLSCSPISGHRSVSWYQQTPGQGLQFLFEYFSETQRNKGNFPGRFSGRQFSNSRSEMNVSTLELGDSALYLCASSFDSPYEQYFGPGTRLTVT.

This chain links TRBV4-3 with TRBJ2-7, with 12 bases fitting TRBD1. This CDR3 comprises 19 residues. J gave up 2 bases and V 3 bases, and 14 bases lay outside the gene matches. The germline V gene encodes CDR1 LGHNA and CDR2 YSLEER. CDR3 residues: CASSQGPGQGARSAYEQYF. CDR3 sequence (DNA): TGCGCCAGCAGCCAGGGCCCGGGACAGGGGGCCCGCTCCGCCTACGAGCAGTACTTC.

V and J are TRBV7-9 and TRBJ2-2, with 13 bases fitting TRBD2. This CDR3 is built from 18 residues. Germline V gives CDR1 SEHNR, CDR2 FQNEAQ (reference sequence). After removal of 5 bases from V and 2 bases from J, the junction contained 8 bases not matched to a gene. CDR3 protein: CASSPRGLAGINTGELFF. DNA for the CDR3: TGTGCCAGCAGCCCTCGGGGACTAGCGGGGATTAACACCGGGGAGCTGTTTTTT.

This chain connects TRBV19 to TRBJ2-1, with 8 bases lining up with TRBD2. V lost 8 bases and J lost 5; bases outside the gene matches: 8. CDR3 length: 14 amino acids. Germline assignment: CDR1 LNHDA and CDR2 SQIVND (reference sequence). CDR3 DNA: TGTGCCAGTCTGCGGGGGGCACCAAACAATGAGCAGTTCTTC. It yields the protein CASLRGAPNNEQFF.

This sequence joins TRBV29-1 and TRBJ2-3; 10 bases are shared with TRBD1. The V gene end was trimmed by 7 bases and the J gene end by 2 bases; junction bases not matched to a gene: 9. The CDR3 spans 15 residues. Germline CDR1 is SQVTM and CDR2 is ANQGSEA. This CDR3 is CSAGGGTGATDTQYF. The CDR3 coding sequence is TGCAGCGCCGGCGGTGGGACAGGGGCCACAGATACGCAGTATTTT.

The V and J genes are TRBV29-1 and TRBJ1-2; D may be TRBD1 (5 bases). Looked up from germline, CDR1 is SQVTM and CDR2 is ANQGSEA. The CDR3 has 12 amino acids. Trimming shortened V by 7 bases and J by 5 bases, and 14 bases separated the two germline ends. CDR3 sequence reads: CSAPGQRYGYTF. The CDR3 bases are TGCAGCGCCCCGGGGCAGAGATATGGCTACACCTTC.

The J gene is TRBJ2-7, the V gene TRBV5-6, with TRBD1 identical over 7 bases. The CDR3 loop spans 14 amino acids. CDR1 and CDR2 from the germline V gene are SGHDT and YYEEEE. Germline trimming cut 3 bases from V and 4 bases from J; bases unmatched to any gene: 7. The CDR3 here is CASSSGTATYEQYF. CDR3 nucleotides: TGTGCCAGCAGCTCCGGGACAGCTACATACGAGCAGTACTTC.

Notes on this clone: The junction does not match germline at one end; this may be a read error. CDR3 residues: CASSSPGGTQYF. The CDR3 DNA reads TGTGCTAGCAGCAGCCCGGGAGGCACCCAGTACTTC. The rearrangement uses TRBV7-7 and TRBJ2-5; 7 bases agree with TRBD2. The germline gives CDR1 SSHAT, CDR2 FNYEAQ (reference sequence). The CDR3 spans 12 residues.

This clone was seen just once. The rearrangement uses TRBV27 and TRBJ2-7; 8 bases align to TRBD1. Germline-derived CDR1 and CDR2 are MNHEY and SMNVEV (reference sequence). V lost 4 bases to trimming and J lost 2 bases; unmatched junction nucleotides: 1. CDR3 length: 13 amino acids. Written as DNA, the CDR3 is TGTGCCAGCAGTTCGGACAGGGCCTACGAGCAGTACTTC. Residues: CASSSDRAYEQYF.

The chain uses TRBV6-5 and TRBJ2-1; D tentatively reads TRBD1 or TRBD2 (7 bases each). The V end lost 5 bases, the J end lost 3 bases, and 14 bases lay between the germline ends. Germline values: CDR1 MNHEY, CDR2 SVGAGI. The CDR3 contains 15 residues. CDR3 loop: CASSPGGGGYNEQFF. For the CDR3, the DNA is TGTGCCAGCAGTCCAGGGGGGGGCGGCTACAATGAGCAGTTCTTC.

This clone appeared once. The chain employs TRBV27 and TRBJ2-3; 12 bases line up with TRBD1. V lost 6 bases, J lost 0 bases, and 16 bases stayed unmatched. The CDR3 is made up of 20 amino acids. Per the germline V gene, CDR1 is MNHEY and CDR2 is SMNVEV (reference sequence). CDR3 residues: CASSRPGQGAHGFSTDTQYF. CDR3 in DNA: TGTGCCAGCAGCCGCCCGGGACAGGGGGCACACGGCTTCAGCACAGATACGCAGTATTTT.

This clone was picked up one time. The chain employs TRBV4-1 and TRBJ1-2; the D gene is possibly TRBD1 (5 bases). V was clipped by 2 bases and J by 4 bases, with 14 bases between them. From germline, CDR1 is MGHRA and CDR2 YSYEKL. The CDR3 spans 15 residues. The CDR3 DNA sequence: TGCGCCAGCAGCCAAAGGCCCGGGGGAAGCTATGGCTACACCTTC. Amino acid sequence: CASSQRPGGSYGYTF.